The 3 T cell receptor beta chains below were found in one sample sequenced in a study of T cell responses to AZD1222 COVID-19 vaccine. Sequencing used immunoSEQ multiplex PCR; TCRdb keeps in-frame clones, though not all of them. In the table there are roughly 190,000 clones, just over 90% of which are singletons. The sample here was peripheral blood, taken 28 days after the second AZD1222 dose. All receptors derive from an adult who received the AZD1222 COVID-19 vaccine.

The chain uses TRBV30 and TRBJ1-4; 9 nucleotides match TRBD1. The J segment lost 5 bases and the V segment lost 3 bases, leaving 4 bases of the junction unmatched. Germline CDR1 GTSNPN, CDR2 SVGIG (reference sequence). The CDR3 has 14 residues. DNA for the CDR3: TGTGCCTGGAGCAGGACAGGGGTAAATGAAAAACTGTTTTTT. Encoded protein: CAWSRTGVNEKLFF.

The chain couples TRBV12-3 or TRBV12-4 to TRBJ1-6, with a weak D call TRBD1 (5 bases). CDR3 length equals 13 residues. Trimming took 3 bases from V and 8 from J, leaving 8 bases between them. The CDR3 sequence: CASSFGRDSPLHF. CDR3 bases: TGTGCCAGCAGTTTCGGCAGGGATTCACCCCTCCACTTT.

V gene TRBV27 combines with J gene TRBJ1-5, with D hard to call. Germline V gene lookup returns CDR1 MNHEY and CDR2 SMNVEV (reference sequence). V lost 5 bases and J 0 bases, leaving 11 bases between the germline ends. The CDR3 contains 15 residues. CDR3 in amino acids: CASSTAGYSNQPQHF. For the CDR3, the DNA is TGTGCCAGCAGTACCGCAGGATATAGCAATCAGCCCCAGCATTTT.